These 16 T cell receptor beta chains were sequenced from one sample in a study of control samples from healthy donors and cancer patients. Sequencing used immunoSEQ multiplex PCR; TCRdb keeps in-frame clones, though not all of them. The data contain under 130,000 clones, 75% to 90% of them seen just once; the ten biggest clones take up approximately 20%. Specimen: PBMCs. The receptors stem from a man in his fifties or sixties with lung cancer.

The V gene is TRBV5-6, the J gene TRBJ1-5, with D hard to call. CDR3 length equals 12 residues. With 4 bases removed from V and 9 bases from J, the gap between germline ends came to 11 bases. CDR1 is SGHDT and CDR2 is YYEEEE in the germline V gene. CDR3 protein: CASSRLTLPQHF. In DNA, the CDR3 is TGTGCCAGCAGCCGTCTCACTCTGCCCCAGCATTTT.

The V and J genes are TRBV2 and TRBJ2-5, with TRBD1 matching 7 bases. The CDR3 covers 12 residues. Germline CDR1 and CDR2: SNHLY and FYNNEI. With 9 bases clipped from V and 3 bases from J, the junction kept 4 bases outside the gene matches. The CDR3 protein is CASGTDEETQYF. Here the CDR3 DNA reads TGTGCCAGTGGGACAGATGAAGAGACCCAGTACTTC.

The V call is TRBV7-7, the J call TRBJ2-3; D is uncertain. There are 15 residues in the CDR3. V was shortened by 5 bases and J by 2 bases, with 14 bases between the two germline ends. From germline, CDR1 is SSHAT and CDR2 FNYEAQ (reference sequence). The CDR3, as DNA: TGTGCCAGCAGCGCCACGGGTGAATACACAGATACGCAGTATTTT. Translated, it gives CASSATGEYTDTQYF.

The chain combines TRBV6-5 with TRBJ1-1, with a weak D call TRBD1 (6 bases). Trimming took off 5 bases at V and 0 bases at J, with 13 bases between the two ends. Germline V lookup: CDR1 MNHEY, CDR2 SVGAGI. The CDR3 runs 15 residues. The CDR3 loop is CASSLQGGMNTEAFF. The CDR3 nucleotides read TGTGCCAGCAGTCTACAGGGCGGTATGAACACTGAAGCTTTCTTT.

This chain connects TRBV2 to TRBJ1-6, with D hard to call. The CDR3 totals 16 residues. Germline CDR1 is SNHLY and CDR2 is FYNNEI. V was cut by 5 bases and J by 6 bases, with 17 bases left in between. The CDR3 region has the DNA TGTGCCAGCAGTTCTAGGAACCTCCAACTTAATTCACCCCTCCACTTT. Translation: CASSSRNLQLNSPLHF.

The V and J genes are TRBV2 and TRBJ1-1; D is perhaps TRBD1 (5 bases). The V end was cut by 5 bases, the J end by 0 bases, with 13 bases between. Germline lookup yields CDR1 SNHLY and CDR2 FYNNEI. There are 15 residues in the CDR3. The CDR3 sequence: CASSYGGSMNTEAFF. The CDR3 DNA is TGTGCCAGCAGTTATGGGGGAAGCATGAACACTGAAGCTTTCTTT.

J is TRBJ1-1 and V is TRBV6-6; D ambiguous. This CDR3 contains 12 residues. Trimming took 2 bases from V and 5 from J, leaving 6 bases between them. Germline CDR1 reads MNHNY; CDR2 reads SVGAGI (reference sequence). The CDR3 is CASSYERTEAFF. The CDR3 region has the DNA TGTGCCAGCAGTTACGAAAGGACTGAAGCTTTCTTT.

The rearrangement uses TRBV15 and TRBJ2-5; D unclear. Germline CDR1 and CDR2: LNHNV and YYDKDF (reference sequence). The CDR3 extends over 16 amino acids. V shed 0 bases and J shed 1 base, with 12 bases lying between them. The CDR3: CATSRDFRQTQETQYF. The CDR3 DNA sequence: TGTGCCACCAGCAGAGATTTCAGGCAGACCCAAGAGACCCAGTACTTC.

This sequence joins TRBV12-3 or TRBV12-4 and TRBJ1-1; D perhaps matches TRBD1 (6 bases). The CDR3 length is 11 residues. V was trimmed by 3 bases and J by 10 bases, leaving 9 bases between them. This CDR3 reads CASSLGGGAFF. In DNA form, the CDR3 reads TGTGCCAGCAGTTTGGGGGGCGGAGCTTTCTTT.

This clone came up a few times. This rearrangement joins TRBV6-5 to TRBJ1-3, with D perhaps matching TRBD1 (5 bases). The CDR3 loop spans 15 amino acids. Trimming left V 2 bases short and J 2 bases short, with 10 bases between. Germline CDR1 and CDR2: MNHEY and SVGAGI. The CDR3 region is CASSYVSGAGNTIYF. The CDR3 nucleotides are TGTGCCAGCAGTTACGTTTCGGGGGCTGGAAACACCATATATTTT.

The rearrangement links TRBV10-1 to TRBJ2-3, with 10 nucleotides matching TRBD1. The germline V gene has CDR1 WNHNN and CDR2 SYGVQD (reference sequence). The CDR3 covers 15 residues. Unmatched junction bases numbered 2, after V lost 5 bases and J lost 0 bases. The CDR3 sequence is CASSPGQGSTDTQYF. CDR3 in DNA: TGCGCCAGCAGTCCGGGACAGGGGAGCACAGATACGCAGTATTTT.

This sequence joins TRBV2 and TRBJ1-5; the D is unclear. Trimming stripped 5 bases from V and 0 bases from J, with 5 bases between. The CDR3 sequence is 13 residues long. Germline V lookup: CDR1 SNHLY, CDR2 FYNNEI. The CDR3: CASSPRSNQPQHF. In nucleotides, the CDR3 is TGTGCCAGCAGTCCCCGTAGCAATCAGCCCCAGCATTTT.

The chain uses TRBV2 and TRBJ1-5; no reliable D call. From germline, CDR1 is SNHLY and CDR2 FYNNEI. The CDR3 sequence is 13 residues long. The V gene lost 6 bases and the J gene lost 5 bases, with 11 bases spanning the gap. CDR3 bases: TGTGCCAGCAGGCCGACCCTTGATCAGCCCCAGCATTTT. This encodes CASRPTLDQPQHF.

Points on this clone: The germline gene is not matched at one end of the junction; a read error may be the cause. The J gene is TRBJ2-1, the V gene TRBV6-1; possible D gene TRBD2, 6 bases. CDR1 MNHNS and CDR2 SASEGT come from the germline V gene. The CDR3 is made up of 17 amino acids. In DNA, the CDR3 is TGTGCCAGCAGCGAAGGACTAACCGGGACCTTAAGAAGGGAGCAGTTCTTC. Translating gives CASSEGLTGTLRREQFF.

The chain carries TRBV2 and TRBJ1-4; no clear D gene. Trimming left V 7 bases short and J 3 bases short, with 9 bases between. This CDR3 is built from 13 residues. Per the germline V gene, CDR1 is SNHLY and CDR2 is FYNNEI. CDR3 nucleotide sequence: TGTGCCAGCACAGGCACCCCTAATGAAAAACTGTTTTTT. It is translated as CASTGTPNEKLFF. Using reference TRBV2 and TRBJ1-4 for the parts outside the CDR3, the full variable domain is EPEVTQTPSHQVTQMGQEVILRCVPISNHLYFYWYRQILGQKVEFLVSFYNNEISEKSEIFDDQFSVERPDGSNFTLKIRSTKLEDSAMYFCASTGTPNEKLFFGSGTQLSVL.

The V and J genes are TRBV6-5 and TRBJ1-2; D is uncertain. Trimming took off 2 bases at V and 6 bases at J, with 7 bases between the two ends. The CDR3 has 12 amino acids. Germline V lookup: CDR1 MNHEY, CDR2 SVGAGI. CDR3 sequence: CASSYMGNGYTF. The CDR3 bases are TGTGCCAGCAGTTACATGGGCAATGGCTACACCTTC.